These T cell receptor beta chains were read from a single sample in a study of post-analysis software for immune sequencing data. TCRdb redid the calling of the PCR reads with MiXCR, one entry per CDR3 protein. This table holds about 770,000 distinct CDR3 sequences, 40% to 55% found once. Sequencing was performed on blood. The source of these receptors is a girl aged 5-17 years with multiple sclerosis. Each CDR3 is given with its conserved first and last residue. The D gene is left open where the match is weak. Rows may omit the clone size; those that give it use once, few, many or a size class.

v_call,clone_size,j_call,d_call,cdr3_nt,cdr3_aa
TRBV20-1,NA,TRBJ2-5,TRBD2,TGCAGTGCCACGGGGTCTAGCGGGAGACGGGGGGAGACCCAGTACTTC,CSATGSSGRRGETQYF
TRBV2,NA,TRBJ2-7,NA,TGTGCCAGCAGTGGTAGAAGGGGACCCTCCTACGAGCAGTACTTC,CASSGRRGPSYEQYF
TRBV20-1,few,TRBJ2-3,TRBD1,TGCAGTGCTAGAGAGACAGGGTACCCAGATACGCAGTATTTT,CSARETGYPDTQYF
TRBV5-6,NA,TRBJ2-4,NA,TGTGCCAGCAGCTACGGTAGCGGAACTCTAGCCAAAAACATTCAGTACTTC,CASSYGSGTLAKNIQYF
TRBV6-2/TRBV6-3,NA,TRBJ2-1,TRBD1,TGTGCCGCCTTCGGGCAGGGGGCCTATAGCTCCTACAATGAGCAGTTCTTC,CAAFGQGAYSSYNEQFF
TRBV4-3,few,TRBJ1-2,NA,TGCGCCAGCAGCCAAGATCGGGTTGGGGGAGGGGACTACACCTTC,CASSQDRVGGGDYTF
TRBV6-6,NA,TRBJ2-7,TRBD2,TGTGCCTGCAGTTCCCGAGCGGGAGCTATATACGAGCAGTACTTC,CACSSRAGAIYEQYF
TRBV7-8,few,TRBJ1-2,NA,TGTGCCAGCAGCAATGCTAGGAGACCGAACTATGGCTACACCTTC,CASSNARRPNYGYTF
TRBV2,many,TRBJ2-3,TRBD2,TGTGCCAGCAGCGAGGGACTAGCGGGCACAGATACGCAGTATTTT,CASSEGLAGTDTQYF
TRBV24-1,NA,TRBJ2-1,NA,TGTGCCACCAGCCCGACTACGCCCAATGAGCAGTTCTTC,CATSPTTPNEQFF
TRBV20-1,NA,TRBJ2-4,NA,TGCAGTGCTAGAGTCGCTTTTCTTGGGCGGGGCCTAGCCAAAAACATTCAGTACTTC,CSARVAFLGRGLAKNIQYF
TRBV15,NA,TRBJ2-4,TRBD2,TGTGCCACCGGGACTAGCGGGAGTAAGGCGCAGTACTTC,CATGTSGSKAQYF
TRBV29-1,NA,TRBJ2-7,NA,TGCAGCGTTGTGGGGGATCGATACGAGCAGTACTTC,CSVVGDRYEQYF
TRBV11-2,NA,TRBJ2-7,NA,TGTGCCAGCAGCCCAACTTGGTCTGAGCAGTACTTC,CASSPTWSEQYF
TRBV20-1,NA,TRBJ2-3,NA,TGCAGTGCTAACCCAGTCTACCAAGATACGCAGTATTTT,CSANPVYQDTQYF
TRBV20-1,NA,TRBJ2-7,TRBD1,TGCAGTGCTAAGAGACAGGGGACGGGGTACTTC,CSAKRQGTGYF
TRBV12-3/TRBV12-4,few,TRBJ2-1,NA,TGTGCCAGCTGGGGGAGATCCTACAATGAGCAGTTCTTC,CASWGRSYNEQFF
TRBV27,NA,TRBJ2-7,TRBD2,TGTGCCAGCCGCCCGGGGGGTGAGTGGGGTGGGTCGACCTACGAGCAGTACTTC,CASRPGGEWGGSTYEQYF
TRBV24-1,NA,TRBJ1-2,NA,TGTGCCACCAGTGCTCCGGATGGCTACACCTTC,CATSAPDGYTF
TRBV5-1,many,TRBJ2-5,TRBD2,TGCGCCAGCAGCTGGACTAGCGGGAGTCGAGAGACCCAGTACTTC,CASSWTSGSRETQYF
TRBV7-9,few,TRBJ2-3,TRBD2,TGTGCCAGCAGCTTAGCGGGACTAGCGGGAGGAGATACGCAGTATTTT,CASSLAGLAGGDTQYF
TRBV4-1,NA,TRBJ1-1,NA,TGCGCCAGCAGCCTACCGAAGGGGCCTCACGTTGAAGCTTTCTTT,CASSLPKGPHVEAFF
TRBV7-7,NA,TRBJ2-3,NA,TGTGCTAGCAGCTTAGAGGCCGGAAGTGATACGCAGTATTTT,CASSLEAGSDTQYF
TRBV4-2,NA,TRBJ2-1,TRBD2,TGTGCCAGCAGCCAAGATTTGGGCGGGGGAGGGAACAATGAGCAGTTCTTC,CASSQDLGGGGNNEQFF
TRBV7-9,NA,TRBJ2-1,TRBD2,TGTGCCAGCAGCTGGGGACTAGCGGGGGTATACAATGAGCAGTTCTTC,CASSWGLAGVYNEQFF
TRBV29-1,few,TRBJ2-5,NA,TGCAGCGTAGTACACCAAGAGACCCAGTACTTC,CSVVHQETQYF
TRBV5-1,NA,TRBJ2-6,NA,TGCGCCAGCAGCTGGGTGACGGTGGACAGTGGGGCCAACGTCCTGACTTTC,CASSWVTVDSGANVLTF
TRBV9,NA,TRBJ1-1,NA,TGTGCCAGCAGCGGGGGGGCGAGCACTGAAGCTTTCTTT,CASSGGASTEAFF
TRBV6-5,once,TRBJ1-1,NA,TGTGCCAGCTGGGGCTATGAAGCTTTCTTT,CASWGYEAFF
TRBV6-5,NA,TRBJ1-2,NA,TGTGCCAGCAGCCGTACCGACTATAACTATGGCTACACCTTC,CASSRTDYNYGYTF
TRBV24-1,few,TRBJ2-3,NA,TGTGCCAGGCGGGATACGCAGTATTTT,CARRDTQYF
TRBV29-1,NA,TRBJ2-7,NA,TGCAGCGTTGGACAAGAGGGGTTTGGCGAGCAGTACTTC,CSVGQEGFGEQYF
TRBV11-2,NA,TRBJ2-1,NA,TGTGCCAGCAGCGCGACTAGTTCAGCCAGCAATGAGCAGTTCTTC,CASSATSSASNEQFF
TRBV6-5,NA,TRBJ2-5,NA,TGTGCCACGCGGGTAGGGGAGACCCAGTACTTC,CATRVGETQYF
TRBV12-3/TRBV12-4,many,TRBJ2-5,NA,TGTGCCAGCAGCCGGAGGGAGACCCAGTACTTC,CASSRRETQYF
TRBV27,NA,TRBJ2-6,NA,TGTGCCAGCAGTTTACGGCCATTTGCTGGGGCCAACGTTCTGACTTTC,CASSLRPFAGANVLTF
TRBV20-1,NA,TRBJ1-5,NA,TGCAGTGCTAGAGATGGAAGGAGCATTGGGAATCAGCCCCAGCATTTT,CSARDGRSIGNQPQHF
TRBV9,NA,TRBJ1-5,NA,TGTGCCAGCAGCCCCTCAGGCATGGGCAATCAGCCCCAGCATTTT,CASSPSGMGNQPQHF
TRBV2,NA,TRBJ2-7,NA,TGTGCCAGCAGTGAAGCGGAATCCTACGAGCAGTACTTC,CASSEAESYEQYF
TRBV20-1,NA,TRBJ2-7,TRBD2,TGCAGTGCTAGAGATCCAGCGGGAACCTACGAGCAGTACTTC,CSARDPAGTYEQYF
TRBV7-9,NA,TRBJ2-1,NA,TGTGCCAGCAGCTTGTTGGGGACACTCTCCTGCAATGAGCAGTTCTTC,CASSLLGTLSCNEQFF
TRBV6-6,NA,TRBJ2-5,NA,TGTGCCAGCAGTTACTCCGTTGGGCCCAGCCAAGAGACCCAGTACTTC,CASSYSVGPSQETQYF
TRBV9,few,TRBJ2-7,TRBD1,TGTGCCAGCAGCGGGCCCGGGACAGGGGGCCACGAGCAGTACTTC,CASSGPGTGGHEQYF
TRBV7-2,few,TRBJ1-6,NA,TGTGCCAGCAGCCCGGCCGGATATAATTCACCCCTCCACTTT,CASSPAGYNSPLHF
TRBV10-2,NA,TRBJ1-3,NA,TGCGCCAGCAGTCCGTCCGGTCTCGGAAACACCATATATTTT,CASSPSGLGNTIYF
TRBV7-8,NA,TRBJ2-4,TRBD2,TGTGCCAGCAGCTTAGTAGCGGGAGAGCAACAGTACTTC,CASSLVAGEQQYF
TRBV19,NA,TRBJ1-4,NA,TGTGCCAGTAGTATGGGTGCAACTAATGAAAAACTGTTTTTT,CASSMGATNEKLFF
TRBV9,NA,TRBJ2-2,NA,TGTGCCAGCAGCGTAGCCGGGCACGGGGAGCTGTTTTTT,CASSVAGHGELFF
TRBV5-1,NA,TRBJ2-5,NA,TGCGCCAGCAGCTTGGAGTGGAGGGGGGAGACCCAGTACTTC,CASSLEWRGETQYF
TRBV2,NA,TRBJ2-1,TRBD1,TGTGCCAGCAGTGATAAGGGGGCTGTCTACAATGAGCAGTTCTTC,CASSDKGAVYNEQFF
TRBV7-9,NA,TRBJ2-1,NA,TGTGCCAGCAGCTCCCGGGACAAACCCTACAATGAGCAGTTCTTC,CASSSRDKPYNEQFF
TRBV29-1,few,TRBJ2-5,NA,TGCAGCGTTGTGAACAGGGTGGACGTGGGGACCCAGTACTTC,CSVVNRVDVGTQYF
TRBV28,few,TRBJ2-1,TRBD1,TGTGCCAGCAGTTTATCCGCCGGGACAGTTCGATACAATGAGCAGTTCTTC,CASSLSAGTVRYNEQFF
TRBV7-2,few,TRBJ2-1,TRBD2,TGTGCCAGCAGCGGGCCGGGACTAGCGGGAGGGTCCTACAATGAGCAGTTCTTC,CASSGPGLAGGSYNEQFF